This section outlines one TCR beta chain sequence together with its context. The entry originates in a study of blood T cell repertoires in COVID-19. Study information: Acute and convalescent COVID-19 samples came from the United States, Italy and Spain.

Ages ranged from roughly 18 to 100 years, with residence in around 24 US areas. Allocation to cohorts depended on clinical history reported by the participants. Trimming at V came to 1 base and at J to 3 bases, leaving 8 bases not matched to a gene. Germline CDR1 KGHSH, CDR2 LQKENI. The length of the CDR3 is 16 residues. In the original workflow: Quantification of nucleated cells was approximated via reference gene primer amplification. Using immunoSEQ multiplex PCR, the repertoire was profiled, and TCRdb retains in-frame clones only, with some absent. V, J and clone size were drawn from that table, and D and trimming were deduced from the DNA. This sample has about 310,000 clones, with approximately 88% found just once.

This clonotype originated in a woman aged 18-29 years who had recovered from COVID-19. J is TRBJ1-2 and V is TRBV18, with 7 bases lining up with TRBD1. Sequencing input: PBMCs or T cells enriched from blood (not recorded which). In DNA, the CDR3 is TGTGCCAGCTCACCACAGGGGGCGGCGAGCTACTATGGCTACACCTTC. The encoded protein is CASSPQGAASYYGYTF.